These 25 T cell receptor beta chains came from one sample sequenced in a study of post-analysis software for immune sequencing data. Regarding the study as a whole: Four to six TRBV segments (TRBV5-6, TRBV5-1 and TRBV20-1 among them) occurred more frequently in patients than in controls.

TCR beta libraries were prepared from cDNA with unique molecular identifiers. TCRdb reprocessed the PCR reads via MiXCR and lists one record per CDR3 protein. Of about 760,000 distinct CDR3 sequences in the sample, about 32% were seen once. No antigen has been identified for these receptors. What was sequenced was blood. Receptors were obtained from a girl between 10 and 17 years old with multiple sclerosis.

On this clonotype: A read error may account for a junction end that differs from germline. V gene TRBV10-3 combines with J gene TRBJ2-5; 8 bases agree with TRBD2. Germline CDR1 reads ENHRY; CDR2 reads SYGVKD. This CDR3 has 16 residues. CDR3 sequence: CAISEGVAGPQGTQYF. CDR3 nucleotide sequence: TGTGCCATCAGTGAGGGGGTAGCGGGGCCCCAAGGGACCCAGTACTTC.

This clonotype was observed a few times. V usage is TRBV6-5 and J usage is TRBJ2-3; unclear D gene. Germline V CDR1 and CDR2: MNHEY, SVGAGI. V lost 1 base and J lost 0, with 14 bases in between. The CDR3 loop spans 17 amino acids. The CDR3 region has the DNA TGTGCCAGCAGTTACTGGCGTGCCATTGGGAGCACAGATACGCAGTATTTT. Its translation: CASSYWRAIGSTDTQYF.

The V call is TRBV9, the J call TRBJ2-1; weak D call: TRBD2 (6 bases). Trimming took 0 bases from V and 6 from J, leaving 16 bases between them. The germline V gene has CDR1 SGDLS and CDR2 YYNGEE. This CDR3 is built from 16 residues. CDR3 in DNA: TGTGCCAGCAGCGTAGCGGTGGCTAGCGTAGGCAATGAGCAGTTCTTC. Amino acid sequence: CASSVAVASVGNEQFF.

The V call is TRBV4-1, the J call TRBJ2-3, with D perhaps TRBD2 (6 bases). The CDR3 is 14 amino acids. Deletions cut 2 bases from V and 5 bases from J, with 11 bases between. The V gene's germline CDR1 is MGHRA and CDR2 YSYEKL. The CDR3: CASSQQGRKDTQYF. In nucleotides, the CDR3 is TGCGCCAGCAGCCAACAAGGGAGGAAAGATACGCAGTATTTT.

This clonotype was picked up a small number of times. The chain employs TRBV7-2 and TRBJ1-1; D not resolved. The CDR3 has 12 residues. With 1 base removed from V and 8 bases from J, the gap between germline ends came to 8 bases. Germline V CDR1 and CDR2: SGHTA, FQGNSA. CDR3 amino acids: CASSLDRGEAFF. For the CDR3, the DNA is TGTGCCAGCAGCTTAGATCGGGGAGAAGCTTTCTTT.

This clonotype appeared many times. The CDR3 nucleotides are TGCAGTGCTAGAACTAGCGCCGCCTACGAGCAGTACTTC. It translates to CSARTSAAYEQYF. V gene TRBV20-1 combines with J gene TRBJ2-7, with 7 bases matching TRBD2. Germline V lookup: CDR1 DFQATT, CDR2 SNEGSKA (reference sequence). The CDR3 spans 13 residues. Germline trimming cut 2 bases from V and 2 bases from J; bases unmatched to any gene: 3.

In its sample, this clonotype was seen many times. The chain employs TRBV10-3 and TRBJ2-7, with 9 bases matching TRBD2. Germline CDR1 ENHRY, CDR2 SYGVKD. The V and J ends lost 3 bases and 2 bases, in that order; junction bases with no gene match: 8. The CDR3 runs 16 residues. The CDR3 DNA reads TGTGCCATCAGTGACCCCAAGCGGGAGGCCACCTACGAGCAGTACTTC. It translates to CAISDPKREATYEQYF.

Comment on this clonotype: A read error may account for a junction end that differs from germline. The chain links TRBV29-1 to TRBJ2-7; TRBD2 matches 8 bases. This CDR3 is 15 amino acids long. Germline CDR1 SQVTM, CDR2 ANQGSEA. This CDR3 reads CSVGRGGPSSYEQYF. CDR3 nucleotide sequence: TGCAGCGTGGGCCGGGGGGGGCCGAGCTCCTACGAGCAGTACTTT.

This rearrangement joins TRBV20-1 to TRBJ2-7; maybe TRBD2 (5 bases). Trimming cost V 0 bases and J 6 bases, with 15 bases left between them. This CDR3 spans 14 amino acids. Germline lookup yields CDR1 DFQATT and CDR2 SNEGSKA (reference sequence). CDR3 protein: CSARDPLGGSEQYF. Here the CDR3 DNA reads TGCAGTGCTAGAGACCCACTCGGAGGTTCCGAGCAGTACTTC.

There are a few counts of this clonotype. This CDR3 is CASSPTTPGRGDTQYF. CDR3 sequence (DNA): TGTGCCAGCAGCCCGACCACCCCAGGGCGTGGAGATACGCAGTATTTT. The V and J genes are TRBV3-1 and TRBJ2-3, with TRBD1 as a possible D gene (5 bases). Trimming left V 4 bases short and J 5 bases short, with 19 bases between. CDR3 length: 16 amino acids. Looked up from germline, CDR1 is LGHDT and CDR2 is YNNKEL (reference sequence).

In the case of this clonotype: A single base separates this from a much larger clone, so it may be a read error. The V and J genes are TRBV4-1 and TRBJ2-7; perhaps TRBD1 as D (6 bases). The CDR3 loop spans 16 amino acids. The germline V gene has CDR1 MGHRA and CDR2 YSYEKL. The V end lost 3 bases, the J end lost 12 bases, and 27 bases lay between the germline ends. Written as DNA, the CDR3 is TGCGCCAGCAGCCACAAAGGAAGACAGGATCAAGAGACCCGGTACTTC. Translation gives CASSHKGRQDQETRYF.

This clonotype was detected only a few times. This chain joins TRBV6-1 and TRBJ2-1; 11 bases line up with TRBD2. The germline V gene has CDR1 MNHNS and CDR2 SASEGT. The CDR3 length is 17 residues. J lost 1 base, V lost 5 bases, and 7 bases had no gene match. As DNA, the CDR3 is TGTGCCAGCAGTCGCGGACTAGCGGGCCCATCCTACAATGAGCAGTTCTTC. Its protein product is CASSRGLAGPSYNEQFF.

As DNA, the CDR3 is TGTGCCAGCAGCTCGGAGATTGGCCACAATGAGCAGTTCTTC. It yields the protein CASSSEIGHNEQFF. This chain joins TRBV7-2 and TRBJ2-1; no clear D gene. The CDR3 sequence is 14 residues long. V lost 4 bases and J lost 5, with 12 bases in between. Per the germline V gene, CDR1 is SGHTA and CDR2 is FQGNSA.

The rearrangement joins TRBV5-5 to TRBJ2-7; D gene uncertain. V was pared by 4 bases and J by 2 bases, with 10 bases between. The CDR3 has 13 amino acids. CDR1 SGHKS and CDR2 YYEKEE come from the germline V gene (reference sequence). The CDR3 loop is CASSVVGTYEQYF. The DNA of the CDR3 is TGTGCCAGCAGCGTAGTGGGTACCTACGAGCAGTACTTC.

The chain links TRBV4-3 to TRBJ2-1, with D perhaps TRBD2 (5 bases). The V end was cut by 0 bases, the J end by 2 bases, with 14 bases between. Per germline, CDR1 LGHNA and CDR2 YSLEER. There are 17 residues in the CDR3. The CDR3 sequence: CASSQDSGEPAYNEQFF. For the CDR3, the DNA is TGCGCCAGCAGCCAAGACTCTGGGGAGCCCGCCTACAATGAGCAGTTCTTC.

This clonotype has just a few counts. CDR3 in amino acids: CATSRVSPRQPQHF. The CDR3 DNA reads as TGTGCCACCAGCAGAGTGAGTCCGAGGCAGCCCCAGCATTTT. The chain carries TRBV15 and TRBJ1-5, with D unresolved. This CDR3 has 14 amino acids. Trimming shortened V by 1 base and J by 7 bases, and 11 bases separated the two germline ends. Germline V gene sequence: CDR1 LNHNV, CDR2 YYDKDF (reference sequence).

This clonotype was recorded a few times. The rearrangement links TRBV29-1 to TRBJ2-7; 9 bases line up with TRBD1. The CDR3 spans 14 residues. The germline CDR1 and CDR2 sequences are SQVTM and ANQGSEA. After removal of 6 bases from V and 3 bases from J, the junction contained 9 bases not matched to a gene. Written as DNA, the CDR3 is TGCAGCGTCCGCCCTGGGACAGGGAACTACGAGCAGTACTTC. It specifies CSVRPGTGNYEQYF.

A few counts support this clonotype. V is TRBV4-1 and J is TRBJ1-5, with 7 bases that match TRBD1. The CDR3 runs to 17 residues. After removal of 4 bases from V and 0 bases from J, the junction contained 9 bases not matched to a gene. Germline-derived CDR1 and CDR2 are MGHRA and YSYEKL. CDR3 in amino acids: CASSRTPGTDSNQPQHF. CDR3 in DNA: TGCGCCAGCAGCCGAACTCCCGGGACAGATAGCAATCAGCCCCAGCATTTT.

The table lists this clonotype with a count of one. The chain has TRBV7-9 and TRBJ1-1, with D tentatively TRBD1 (5 bases). Germline V gene sequence: CDR1 SEHNR, CDR2 FQNEAQ (reference sequence). The V and J ends lost 2 bases and 2 bases respectively, with 12 bases between them. The CDR3 is made up of 15 amino acids. The DNA for the CDR3 is TGTGCCAGCAGCTTACTCCAGGGCCTTAACACTGAAGCTTTCTTT. Encoded protein: CASSLLQGLNTEAFF.

The chain combines TRBV4-2 with TRBJ1-2, with D uncertain. The CDR3 runs 15 residues. Per germline, CDR1 LGHNA and CDR2 YNFKEQ. V gave up 4 bases and J gave up 2 bases, with 14 bases separating them. CDR3 loop: CASSRPSQPNYGYTF. The CDR3 bases are TGTGCCAGCAGCCGCCCATCTCAGCCGAACTATGGCTACACCTTC.

The chain links TRBV12-5 to TRBJ1-1; 7 nucleotides align to TRBD1. With 6 bases clipped from V and 5 bases from J, the junction kept 9 bases outside the gene matches. The germline gives CDR1 LGHNT, CDR2 FRNRAP. The CDR3 sequence is 14 residues long. CDR3 DNA: TGTGCTAGTGGCCCGAGGACAGGTTTAACTGAAGCTTTCTTT. Translating it yields CASGPRTGLTEAFF.

This rearrangement joins TRBV20-1 to TRBJ2-1, with D unresolved. V dropped 0 bases and J dropped 8 bases, with 20 bases sitting between them. This CDR3 has 16 amino acids. Germline V CDR1 and CDR2: DFQATT, SNEGSKA (reference sequence). CDR3 region: CSARDRWRSVSDEQFF. The CDR3 region has the DNA TGCAGTGCTAGAGATCGCTGGCGGAGCGTTTCGGATGAGCAGTTCTTC.

This chain uses TRBV7-2 with TRBJ2-5; possibly TRBD2 for D (5 bases). This CDR3 spans 15 amino acids. CDR1 and CDR2 from the germline V gene are SGHTA and FQGNSA. V shed 0 bases and J shed 4 bases, with 12 bases lying between them. The CDR3 region has the DNA TGTGCCAGCAGCTTAGCGGGTTCGGGGTTAGAGACCCAGTACTTC. Translation: CASSLAGSGLETQYF.

A note on this clonotype: Germline is not matched at one junction end, which may reflect a read error. The CDR3 sequence is CAGSELAGGYNEQFF. As DNA, the CDR3 is TGCGCCGGCAGCGAGCTAGCGGGGGGCTACAATGAGCAGTTCTTC. V usage is TRBV10-2 and J usage is TRBJ2-1; 11 nucleotides match TRBD2. This CDR3 is built from 15 residues. From germline, CDR1 is WSHSY and CDR2 SAAADI.

This clonotype was seen only a few times. This chain joins TRBV10-3 and TRBJ2-1; no clear D. Trimming took off 3 bases at V and 6 bases at J, with 18 bases between the two ends. CDR3 length: 16 amino acids. The germline gives CDR1 ENHRY, CDR2 SYGVKD. CDR3 nucleotides: TGTGCCATCAGTGACCCCTGGGAACTTAGGCGCAATGAGCAGTTCTTC. Translated, it gives CAISDPWELRRNEQFF.